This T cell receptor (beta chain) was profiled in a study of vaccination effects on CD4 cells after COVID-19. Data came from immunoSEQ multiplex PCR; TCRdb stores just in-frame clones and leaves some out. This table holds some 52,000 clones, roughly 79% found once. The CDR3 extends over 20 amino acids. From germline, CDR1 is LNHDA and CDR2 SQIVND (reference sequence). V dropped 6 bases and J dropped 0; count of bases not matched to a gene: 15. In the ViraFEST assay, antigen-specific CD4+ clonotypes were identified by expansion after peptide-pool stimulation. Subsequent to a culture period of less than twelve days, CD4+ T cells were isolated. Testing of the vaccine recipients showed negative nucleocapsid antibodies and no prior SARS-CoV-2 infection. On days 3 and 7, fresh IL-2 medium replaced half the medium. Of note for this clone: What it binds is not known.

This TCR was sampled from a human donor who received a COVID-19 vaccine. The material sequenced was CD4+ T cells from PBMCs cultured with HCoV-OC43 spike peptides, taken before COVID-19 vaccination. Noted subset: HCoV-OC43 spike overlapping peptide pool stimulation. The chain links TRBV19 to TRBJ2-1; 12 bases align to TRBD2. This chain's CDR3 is CASSRLALAGGLISYNEQFF. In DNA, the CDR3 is TGTGCCAGTAGCCGACTCGCACTAGCGGGGGGACTGATCTCCTACAATGAGCAGTTCTTC.